Listed here are 13 T cell receptor beta chains from one sample, sequenced in a study of blood T cell repertoires in COVID-19. This table comes from immunoSEQ multiplex PCR, and its TCRdb copy is limited to in-frame clones, with some not included. The sample has more than 95,000 clones; roughly 87% are singletons. The sequenced sample consisted of peripheral blood. The receptors originated from a woman older than 75 with acute or convalescent COVID-19.

This clone was recorded only once. J is TRBJ2-1 and V is TRBV18; D is possibly TRBD1 (6 bases). The length of the CDR3 is 13 residues. V gave up 5 bases and J gave up 8 bases, with 13 bases separating them. Germline V CDR1 and CDR2: KGHSH, LQKENI. The CDR3 DNA follows: TGTGCCAGCTCAACAGGACAGAACGATGAGCAGTTCTTC. It yields the protein CASSTGQNDEQFF.

This rearrangement joins TRBV19 to TRBJ1-5; tentative D call: TRBD1 (5 bases). Per the germline V gene, CDR1 is LNHDA and CDR2 is SQIVND (reference sequence). CDR3 length: 15 residues. Trimming left V 7 bases short and J 0 bases short, with 13 bases between. CDR3 coding DNA: TGTGCCAGTACCAATCGGGGGTATAGCAATCAGCCCCAGCATTTT. Its protein product is CASTNRGYSNQPQHF.

The chain is built from TRBV5-4 and TRBJ2-4, with 7 bases that match TRBD1. Losses at the gene ends were 4 bases for V and 3 bases for J; bases not matched to a gene: 4. CDR1 is SGHNT, CDR2 YYREEE, per germline (reference sequence). This CDR3 has 14 amino acids. In DNA form, the CDR3 reads TGTGCCAGCAGCACCCAGGGGGACAAAAACATTCAGTACTTC. Translation: CASSTQGDKNIQYF.

V is TRBV7-2 and J is TRBJ2-1; 15 bases agree with TRBD2. Germline CDR1 reads SGHTA; CDR2 reads FQGNSA. The ends lost 5 bases at V and 7 bases at J; junction bases unmatched: 9. The CDR3 has 17 residues. For the CDR3, the DNA is TGTGCCAGCAGCCCCGGGACTAGCGGGGGGCAAGGTAATGAGCAGTTCTTC. Amino acid sequence: CASSPGTSGGQGNEQFF.

The V gene is TRBV28, the J gene TRBJ1-2, with 7 bases lining up with TRBD1. The CDR3 sequence is 13 residues long. The germline CDR1 and CDR2 sequences are MDHEN and SYDVKM. V gave up 7 bases and J gave up 6 bases; unmatched junction bases: 8. DNA of the CDR3: TGTGCCAGCAAAACCGGGACAGCTAATGGCTACACCTTC. It specifies CASKTGTANGYTF.

CDR3 sequence reads: CASSEPQGGGYYGYTF. The CDR3 DNA reads as TGTGCCAGCAGTGAACCCCAGGGCGGGGGGTACTATGGCTACACCTTC. V gene TRBV6-1 combines with J gene TRBJ1-2; tentatively, D is TRBD1 (5 bases). CDR1 and CDR2 from the germline V gene are MNHNS and SASEGT. This CDR3 has 16 residues. Between the trimmed V and J ends, which lost 2 bases and 3 bases, there was a span of 16 bases.

The sample holds one count of this clone. The rearrangement uses TRBV2 and TRBJ1-5, with D hard to call. CDR1 is SNHLY and CDR2 is FYNNEI in the germline V gene. The V and J ends lost 4 bases and 0 bases respectively, with 7 bases between them. This CDR3 has 14 amino acids. CDR3 sequence reads: CASSVDFSNQPQHF. Here the CDR3 DNA reads TGTGCCAGCAGTGTAGACTTTAGCAATCAGCCCCAGCATTTT.

The CDR3 coding sequence is TGTGCCAGCAGTTACGACAGGGGAAATTCACCCCTCCACTTT. This translates into CASSYDRGNSPLHF. This chain joins TRBV6-6 and TRBJ1-6; 8 bases match TRBD1. Trimming removed 2 bases from V and 7 bases from J; junction bases left unmatched: 1. The CDR3 covers 14 residues. Germline-derived CDR1 and CDR2 are MNHNY and SVGAGI (reference sequence).

The chain joins TRBV11-3 to TRBJ2-1; D is perhaps TRBD2 (6 bases). The germline V gene encodes CDR1 SGHNT and CDR2 YENEEA. This CDR3 spans 14 amino acids. V was shortened by 1 base and J by 4 bases, with 8 bases between the two germline ends. CDR3 DNA: TGTGCCAGCAGCTTAGGCGGGGCTTACAATGAGCAGTTCTTC. Protein: CASSLGGAYNEQFF.

In its sample, this clone was seen a few times. The genes are TRBV7-2 and TRBJ1-2; D might be TRBD1 (5 bases). There are 13 residues in the CDR3. CDR1 is SGHTA and CDR2 is FQGNSA in the germline V gene. V was shortened by 1 base and J by 8 bases, with 11 bases between the two germline ends. CDR3 DNA sequence: TGTGCCAGCAGCTTAGGTGCGGGGGAAGGCTACACCTTC. It specifies CASSLGAGEGYTF.

The J gene is TRBJ1-1, the V gene TRBV7-8; D is uncertain. The germline CDR1 and CDR2 sequences are SGHVS and FQNEAQ. Trimming took 1 base from V and 6 from J, leaving 21 bases between them. The CDR3 spans 17 residues. CDR3 nucleotide sequence: TGTGCCAGCAGCTTAGTCGGTCCTCCGAGGCCGAGGGCTGAAGCTTTCTTT. Protein product: CASSLVGPPRPRAEAFF. The full variable domain, with the rest looked up from reference TRBV7-8 and TRBJ1-1, is GAGVSQSPRYKVAKRGQDVALRCDPISGHVSLFWYQQALGQGPEFLTYFQNEAQLDKSGLPSDRFFAERPEGSVSTLKIQRTQQEDSAVYLCASSLVGPPRPRAEAFFGQGTRLTVV.

CDR3 nucleotides: TGTGCCAGTACGGACAGGCGAAGCTATCAGCCCCAGCATTTT. Amino acids: CASTDRRSYQPQHF. V gene TRBV19 combines with J gene TRBJ1-5; 7 bases are a match to TRBD1. Germline V gene sequence: CDR1 LNHDA, CDR2 SQIVND (reference sequence). Unmatched junction bases numbered 8, after V lost 7 bases and J lost 5 bases. The length of the CDR3 is 14 residues.

The CDR3 DNA reads TGTGCCAGCAGCGTAGCATCAGGGATTGGAAACACCATATATTTT. Amino acid sequence: CASSVASGIGNTIYF. The V call is TRBV9, the J call TRBJ1-3; a possible D gene is TRBD1 (5 bases). V was clipped by 0 bases and J by 3 bases, with 10 bases between them. CDR1 is SGDLS, CDR2 YYNGEE, per germline. The CDR3 totals 15 residues. The full variable domain, rest sourced from reference TRBV9 and TRBJ1-3, is DSGVTQTPKHLITATGQRVTLRCSPRSGDLSVYWYQQSLDQGLQFLIQYYNGEERAKGNILERFSAQQFPDLHSELNLSSLELGDSALYFCASSVASGIGNTIYFGEGSWLTVV.